A selection of T cell receptor beta chains follows, all from one sample in a study of cytomegalovirus exposure and HLA in healthy donors. The assay was immunoSEQ multiplex PCR, and TCRdb's table has in-frame clones only and misses some. Here the sample spans 65,000 to 90,000 clones, over 70% being singletons. The sequencing input was PBMCs. Every receptor here comes from a man aged 70 or older in good health and CMV-seronegative. The CDR3 runs from the conserved cysteine through the conserved F or W. The D gene is left open where the match is weak. Size values are once, few and many counts, or a class for expanded clones, and some rows have none.

NA | TRBJ2-1 | 16 | TRBV25-1 | TRBD2 | CASSDSGGAAWNEQFF | TGTGCCAGCAGTGATAGCGGGGGGGCCGCCTGGAATGAGCAGTTCTTC
NA | TRBJ1-1 | 14 | TRBV4-3 | NA | CASSQDSAEGEAFF | TGCGCCAGCAGCCAAGATAGCGCGGAGGGTGAAGCTTTCTTT
once | TRBJ2-2 | 18 | TRBV4-3 | TRBD2 | CASSQDPLAETNTGELFF | TGCGCCAGCAGCCAAGACCCCCTAGCGGAAACGAACACCGGGGAGCTGTTTTTT
few | TRBJ1-4 | 14 | TRBV30 | NA | CAWSTGLAGEKLFF | TGTGCCTGGAGTACTGGACTCGCTGGCGAAAAACTGTTTTTT
NA | TRBJ2-7 | 15 | TRBV19 | NA | CASSILAGKSYEQYF | TGTGCCAGTAGTATCCTGGCGGGAAAATCCTACGAGCAGTACTTC
NA | TRBJ2-2 | 18 | TRBV4-3 | TRBD2 | CASSQDPGLAGLTGELFF | TGCGCCAGCAGCCAGGATCCGGGACTAGCGGGATTGACCGGGGAGCTGTTTTTT
NA | TRBJ2-2 | 14 | TRBV5-1 | NA | CASSRGGNTGELFF | TGCGCCAGCAGCAGGGGAGGCAACACCGGGGAGCTGTTTTTT
NA | TRBJ2-7 | 15 | TRBV10-2 | NA | CASSEQGVLSYEQYF | TGCGCCAGCAGTGAGCAAGGGGTTCTTTCCTACGAGCAGTACTTC
NA | TRBJ2-6 | 17 | TRBV5-1 | NA | CASSFGGSISGANVLTF | TGCGCCAGCAGCTTTGGGGGCTCGATCTCTGGGGCCAACGTCCTGACTTTC
NA | TRBJ2-3 | 14 | TRBV11-1 | NA | CASSLIASPDTQYF | TGTGCCAGCAGCTTAATCGCTAGCCCAGATACGCAGTATTTT
NA | TRBJ2-3 | 18 | TRBV7-9 | TRBD1 | CASSSASTGKEDTDTQYF | TGTGCCAGCAGCTCCGCCTCGACAGGGAAGGAGGACACAGATACGCAGTATTTT
NA | TRBJ1-1 | 11 | TRBV29-1 | NA | CSVDLYTEAFF | TGCAGCGTTGACCTCTACACTGAAGCTTTCTTT
NA | TRBJ2-2 | 14 | TRBV4-3 | NA | CASSQILSAGELFF | TGCGCCAGCAGCCAAATCCTCAGCGCCGGGGAGCTGTTTTTT
NA | TRBJ2-3 | 14 | TRBV9 | TRBD1 | CASSPGTVADTQYF | TGTGCCAGCAGCCCCGGGACAGTAGCAGATACGCAGTATTTT
NA | TRBJ2-7 | 16 | TRBV7-8 | TRBD2 | CASGPGLAGGRSEQYF | TGTGCCAGCGGCCCGGGACTAGCGGGGGGTAGAAGCGAGCAGTACTTC
NA | TRBJ1-5 | 14 | TRBV5-1 | TRBD1 | CASSPGTANQPQHF | TGCGCCAGCAGCCCCGGGACAGCCAATCAGCCCCAGCATTTT
NA | TRBJ1-1 | 17 | TRBV21-1 | NA | CASILLDRECGDTEAFF | TGTGCCAGCATCCTGTTGGACAGGGAGTGCGGTGACACTGAAGCTTTCTTT
NA | TRBJ2-7 | 16 | TRBV6-1 | TRBD1 | CASSELGQGSPYEQYF | TGTGCCAGCAGTGAACTGGGACAGGGATCCCCCTACGAGCAGTACTTC
few | TRBJ2-5 | 16 | TRBV6-5 | NA | CASSYSGQPGGETQYF | TGTGCCAGCAGTTACTCAGGCCAGCCAGGGGGGGAGACCCAGTACTTC
once | TRBJ1-1 | 15 | TRBV5-5 | TRBD1 | CASSSTTGGNTEAFF | TGTGCCAGCAGCTCCACAACAGGGGGAAACACTGAAGCTTTCTTT
NA | TRBJ2-1 | 16 | TRBV6-5 | TRBD2 | CASSYEVAGTYNEQFF | TGTGCCAGCAGTTACGAGGTAGCGGGAACCTACAATGAGCAGTTCTTC
NA | TRBJ2-7 | 15 | TRBV6-5 | NA | CASSSSRLRPYEQYF | TGTGCCAGCAGTTCATCTCGCTTGCGGCCCTACGAGCAGTACTTC
NA | TRBJ2-1 | 14 | TRBV28 | TRBD1 | CASRAGQGSGEQFF | TGTGCCAGCAGAGCCGGACAGGGGTCGGGTGAGCAGTTCTTC
NA | TRBJ2-1 | 15 | TRBV11-2 | NA | CASSAGGSSYNEQFF | TGTGCCAGCAGCGCCGGGGGAAGCTCCTACAATGAGCAGTTCTTC
few | TRBJ2-7 | 13 | TRBV7-2 | NA | CASSLGVDYEQYF | TGTGCCAGCAGCTTGGGAGTTGACTACGAGCAGTACTTC
many | TRBJ1-1 | 15 | TRBV28 | NA | CASSLGGGENTEAFF | TGTGCCAGCAGTTTAGGAGGGGGGGAGAACACTGAAGCTTTCTTT
few | TRBJ1-4 | 13 | TRBV6-6 | NA | CASSNRVGEKLFF | TGTGCCAGCAGTAACAGGGTAGGGGAAAAACTGTTTTTT
once | TRBJ2-3 | 14 | TRBV5-6 | NA | CASSLKGYTDTQYF | TGTGCCAGCAGCTTGAAGGGGTACACAGATACGCAGTATTTT
NA | TRBJ1-3 | 16 | TRBV5-6 | NA | CASSSARWLRGNTIYF | TGTGCCAGCAGCTCCGCGCGGTGGCTGAGGGGAAACACCATATATTTT
NA | TRBJ2-7 | 16 | TRBV10-3 | TRBD1 | CAIRDGQGRVSYEQYF | TGTGCCATCAGGGACGGACAGGGGCGGGTATCCTACGAGCAGTACTTC
NA | TRBJ1-1 | 13 | TRBV5-5 | TRBD1 | CASSLARGSSAFF | TGTGCCAGCAGCTTGGCCAGGGGGAGTAGCGCTTTCTTT
once | TRBJ2-1 | 15 | TRBV1 | NA | CTSSQRGGVYNEQFF | TGCACCAGCAGCCAGCGGGGGGGCGTCTACAATGAGCAGTTCTTC
NA | TRBJ1-4 | 17 | TRBV27 | TRBD1 | CASSPTPPRGLNEKLFF | TGTGCCAGCAGTCCGACCCCCCCCAGGGGGCTGAATGAAAAACTGTTTTTT
NA | TRBJ2-1 | 16 | TRBV5-1 | TRBD2 | CASSLPTGTSINEQFF | TGCGCCAGCAGCTTGCCAACGGGGACTAGCATAAATGAGCAGTTCTTC
few | TRBJ2-1 | 13 | TRBV4-1 | NA | CASSQGQYNEQFF | TGCGCCAGCAGCCAAGGCCAGTACAATGAGCAGTTCTTC